This TCR beta chain was documented in a study of beta chain features in type 1 diabetes. Study results and limitations: All four CD4+ subsets from Type 1 diabetes patients carried moderately but significantly shorter TCRB CDR3s. PCR might preferentially amplify shorter templates, equally in patients and controls. Type 1 diabetes patients showed fewer insertions and more deletions at VDJ junctions.

V lost 2 bases to trimming and J lost 5 bases, with 9 bases between them. CDR1 and CDR2 from the germline V gene are SGHTA and FQGNSA. The CDR3 contains 13 residues. Central memory, naive, regulatory and stem cell-like memory CD4+ cells were sorted by CD45RO/CCR7/CD25/CD127/CD95/CD27. Every isolated RNA sample was fully reverse transcribed, so sequencing captured expressed TCRB transcripts. The repertoire was sequenced with immunoSEQ multiplex PCR; TCRdb's copy has only in-frame clones and lacks some. The sample carries about 150,000 clones, roughly 10% recorded once. This clone was picked up a small number of times. No antigen is known for it.

Material for sequencing was central memory CD4+ T cells from blood. The rearrangement links TRBV7-2 to TRBJ2-5; D gene unclear. This clonotype originated in a man younger than 30 in good health. Written as DNA, the CDR3 is TGTGCCAGCAGCTTATTCCCTAGGGAGACCCAGTACTTC. It codes for CASSLFPRETQYF.